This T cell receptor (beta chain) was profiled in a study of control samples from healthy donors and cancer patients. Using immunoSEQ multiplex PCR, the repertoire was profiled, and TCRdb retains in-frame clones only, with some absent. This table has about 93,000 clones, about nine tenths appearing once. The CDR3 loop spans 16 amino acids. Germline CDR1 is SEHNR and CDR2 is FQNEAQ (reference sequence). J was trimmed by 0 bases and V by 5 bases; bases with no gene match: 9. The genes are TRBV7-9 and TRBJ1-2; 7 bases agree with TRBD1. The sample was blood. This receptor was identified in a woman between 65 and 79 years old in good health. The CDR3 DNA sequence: TGTGCCAGCAGCCCACCTACGGGACAGTCTAACTATGGCTACACCTTC. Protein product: CASSPPTGQSNYGYTF.